This T cell receptor beta chain was documented in a study of blood T cell repertoires in COVID-19. Study-wide background: Italy, Spain and the United States were the sources of the convalescent and acute COVID-19 samples. Sources were T cells, B-cell-depleted T cells, or PBMCs; the material itself was cDNA or gDNA.

This CDR3 comprises 14 residues. The trim removed 5 bases at V and 4 bases at J, leaving 7 bases unmatched. CDR1 is MNHEY and CDR2 is SVGAGI in the germline V gene. Original handling: Cell counts per sample came from amplifying reference gene primers. The assay was immunoSEQ multiplex PCR, and TCRdb's table has in-frame clones only and misses some. V and J calls and clone size are as listed in that table; D and trimming were resolved from the DNA. The data show around 100,000 clones, roughly 84% seen once. The sequenced material came from peripheral blood. The sequence came from a human donor in a cohort sampled during active COVID-19. The chain combines TRBV6-5 with TRBJ2-7; TRBD1 matches 8 bases. This chain's CDR3 is CASSQGTGVYEQYF. The DNA of the CDR3 is TGTGCCAGCAGTCAGGGGACAGGAGTTTACGAGCAGTACTTC.